This TCR beta chain was obtained from a study of blood T cell repertoires in COVID-19. Study-level background: Italy, Spain and the United States were the sources of the convalescent and acute COVID-19 samples.

CDR3 size: 15 residues. CDR1 and CDR2 from the germline V gene are MNHEY and SVGAGI. Trimming cost V 5 bases and J 4 bases; bases outside gene matches: 9. How the authors handled the data: How many nucleated cells were present was estimated from reference gene primer amplification. Clones were sequenced by immunoSEQ multiplex PCR, and TCRdb holds only the in-frame ones, with some missing. The D gene and trimming were derived from the DNA, and the V and J assignments and clone size from that table. The data show over 150,000 clones, approximately 80% seen once. This rearrangement joins TRBV6-5 to TRBJ2-3; 7 bases are shared with TRBD1. The receptor's source is a human donor with acute or convalescent COVID-19. The donor label of this sample is uncertain. Sequencing input: peripheral blood. Written as DNA, the CDR3 is TGTGCCAGCAGTAGAGGACAGGCCCAAGCAGATACGCAGTATTTT. This translates into CASSRGQAQADTQYF.